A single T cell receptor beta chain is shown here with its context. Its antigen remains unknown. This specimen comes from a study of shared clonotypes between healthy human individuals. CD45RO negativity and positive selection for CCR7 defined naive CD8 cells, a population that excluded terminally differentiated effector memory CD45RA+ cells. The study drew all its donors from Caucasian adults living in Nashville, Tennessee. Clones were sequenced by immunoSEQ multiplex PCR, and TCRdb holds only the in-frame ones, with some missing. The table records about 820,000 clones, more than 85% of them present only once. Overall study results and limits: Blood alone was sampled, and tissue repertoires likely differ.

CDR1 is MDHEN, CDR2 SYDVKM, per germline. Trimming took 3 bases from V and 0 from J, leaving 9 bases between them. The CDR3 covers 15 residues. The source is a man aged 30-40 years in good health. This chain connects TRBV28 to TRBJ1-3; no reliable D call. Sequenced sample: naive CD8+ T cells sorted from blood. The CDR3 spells CASSLALVSGNTIYF. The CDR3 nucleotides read TGTGCCAGCAGTTTGGCCCTAGTCTCTGGAAACACCATATATTTT.